This entry lists 23 T cell receptor beta chains sequenced from one sample in a study of blood T cell repertoires in COVID-19. Here immunoSEQ multiplex PCR was the method, and the copy in TCRdb shows in-frame clones only, minus some. The top ten hold approximately 9% of the sample, which has 100,000 to 120,000 clones, 81% seen once. The sample taken for sequencing was peripheral blood. These receptors were obtained from a woman in her seventies with acute or convalescent COVID-19.

The gene calls are TRBV30 and TRBJ2-7; TRBD2 might be the D (6 bases). The CDR3 totals 13 residues. With 2 bases removed from V and 3 bases from J, the gap between germline ends came to 11 bases. Germline values: CDR1 GTSNPN, CDR2 SVGIG (reference sequence). The CDR3 coding sequence is TGTGCCTGGAGTCATCTGGGGGGCTACGAGCAGTACTTC. It translates to CAWSHLGGYEQYF.

The genes are TRBV6-5 and TRBJ2-7; the D is unclear. From germline, CDR1 is MNHEY and CDR2 SVGAGI. CDR3 size: 10 residues. Trimming stripped 8 bases from V and 5 bases from J, with 7 bases between. Written as DNA, the CDR3 is TGTGCCAGCTCAGTCCACGAGCAGTACTTC. It specifies CASSVHEQYF.

The CDR3 coding sequence is TGTGCCAGCAGTTTCCTTCAGGGGGACTACGAGCAGTACTTC. Protein: CASSFLQGDYEQYF. The gene calls are TRBV6-2 or TRBV6-3 and TRBJ2-7, with TRBD1 matching over 7 bases. CDR1 is MNHEY, CDR2 SVGEGT, per germline. The CDR3 sequence is 14 residues long. J was trimmed by 3 bases and V by 4 bases; bases with no gene match: 6.

The chain employs TRBV5-1 and TRBJ2-2; TRBD1 matches at 7 bases. CDR1 and CDR2 (germline): SGHRS, YFSETQ. V lost 5 bases to trimming and J lost 6 bases; unmatched junction nucleotides: 10. The CDR3 is made up of 15 amino acids. The CDR3 sequence is CASRDTGEFSGELFF. The CDR3 DNA sequence: TGCGCCAGCAGGGACACAGGGGAGTTCTCCGGGGAGCTGTTTTTT.

This chain connects TRBV18 to TRBJ2-7; 8 bases fit TRBD2. Unmatched junction bases numbered 6, after V lost 6 bases and J lost 2 bases. Germline assignment: CDR1 KGHSH and CDR2 LQKENI. The CDR3 loop spans 14 amino acids. CDR3 sequence: CASSIGGETYEQYF. The CDR3 nucleotides are TGTGCCAGCTCTATCGGGGGGGAAACCTACGAGCAGTACTTC. The full variable domain, rest sourced from reference TRBV18 and TRBJ2-7, is NAGVMQNPRHLVRRRGQEARLRCSPMKGHSHVYWYRQLPEEGLKFMVYLQKENIIDESGMPKERFSAEFPKEGPSILRIQQVVRGDSAAYFCASSIGGETYEQYFGPGTRLTVT.

The CDR3: CASSSGNTIYF. The CDR3 DNA is TGTGCCAGCAGCTCGGGAAACACCATATATTTT. V and J are TRBV7-2 and TRBJ1-3; D is unclear. The CDR3 sequence is 11 residues long. Germline V gene sequence: CDR1 SGHTA, CDR2 FQGNSA. Trimming shortened V by 4 bases and J by 4 bases, and 2 bases separated the two germline ends.

The chain carries TRBV19 and TRBJ2-2; a weak D match, TRBD2 (6 bases). Trimming removed 2 bases at V and 7 bases at J, with 20 bases between. CDR3 length equals 17 residues. Per germline, CDR1 LNHDA and CDR2 SQIVND (reference sequence). CDR3 nucleotides: TGTGCCAGTAGTATAATTCGTTCCAGTTCGGGGGTCGGGGAGCTGTTTTTT. Translation gives CASSIIRSSSGVGELFF.

This chain joins TRBV27 and TRBJ1-2, with TRBD1 identical over 8 bases. Germline CDR1 is MNHEY and CDR2 is SMNVEV (reference sequence). The CDR3 is 14 residues long. Losses at the gene ends were 5 bases for V and 1 base for J; bases not matched to a gene: 3. The CDR3 loop reads CASSPDRVNYGYTF. The CDR3 coding sequence is TGTGCCAGCAGTCCGGACAGGGTTAACTATGGCTACACCTTC.

The chain uses TRBV30 and TRBJ2-7, with 8 bases matching TRBD1. Germline V gene lookup returns CDR1 GTSNPN and CDR2 SVGIG (reference sequence). The V gene end was trimmed by 7 bases and the J gene end by 7 bases; junction bases not matched to a gene: 6. The CDR3 has 11 residues. The chain's CDR3 is CASTNRGEQYF. The CDR3, as DNA: TGTGCCTCGACCAACAGGGGGGAGCAGTACTTC. Supplemented by reference TRBV30 and TRBJ2-7, the full variable domain reads SQTIHQWPATLVQPVGSPLSLECTVEGTSNPNLYWYRQAAGRGLQLLFYSVGIGQISSEVPQNLSASRPQDRQFILSSKKLLLSDSGFYLCASTNRGEQYFGPGTRLTVT.

This chain links TRBV11-2 with TRBJ2-5, with D possibly matching TRBD2 (6 bases). From germline, CDR1 is SGHAT and CDR2 FQNNGV. The CDR3 runs to 12 residues. Trimming stripped 1 base from V and 7 bases from J, with 7 bases between. CDR3 sequence: CASSLGGATQYF. CDR3 coding DNA: TGTGCCAGCAGCTTAGGCGGGGCGACCCAGTACTTC.

The chain uses TRBV7-2 and TRBJ1-3; D perhaps matches TRBD1 (6 bases). The V end was cut by 5 bases, the J end by 3 bases, with 11 bases between. Germline CDR1 is SGHTA and CDR2 is FQGNSA. The CDR3 sequence is 14 residues long. The CDR3 reads CASSIPGVGNTIYF. CDR3 bases: TGTGCCAGCAGCATCCCAGGGGTTGGAAACACCATATATTTT.

The rearrangement uses TRBV19 and TRBJ1-5; the match to TRBD1 covers 8 bases. Looked up from germline, CDR1 is LNHDA and CDR2 is SQIVND (reference sequence). CDR3 length equals 16 residues. The V and J ends lost 5 bases and 6 bases, in that order; junction bases with no gene match: 12. The CDR3 region has the DNA TGTGCCAGTAGTTCGAGCCCAGGACAGGGCACTCAGCCCCAGCATTTT. Protein: CASSSSPGQGTQPQHF.

The rearrangement links TRBV6-5 to TRBJ2-1, with 7 bases that match TRBD1. The CDR3 spans 14 residues. CDR1 MNHEY and CDR2 SVGAGI come from the germline V gene. After removal of 8 bases from V and 6 bases from J, the junction contained 10 bases not matched to a gene. The CDR3 loop is CASCRQGPFNEQFF. DNA of the CDR3: TGTGCCAGCTGCAGACAGGGCCCCTTCAATGAGCAGTTCTTC.

The chain couples TRBV4-3 to TRBJ2-3, with D perhaps TRBD1 (5 bases). Trimming removed 0 bases from V and 4 bases from J, with 11 bases in between. This CDR3 contains 15 residues. Germline V gene lookup returns CDR1 LGHNA and CDR2 YSLEER. The CDR3 reads CASSQEGAQSDTQYF. As DNA, the CDR3 is TGCGCCAGCAGCCAAGAAGGGGCTCAGTCAGATACGCAGTATTTT.

The genes are TRBV5-1 and TRBJ2-3, with a tentative D call TRBD2 (5 bases). V gave up 9 bases and J gave up 2 bases, with 19 bases separating them. The CDR3 runs to 15 residues. In germline, CDR1 is SGHRS, CDR2 YFSETQ. Here the CDR3 DNA reads TGCGCCACCCAAGCCGGGGAGTGGAACACAGATACGCAGTATTTT. Amino acid sequence: CATQAGEWNTDTQYF. The whole variable domain, filled in from reference TRBV5-1 and TRBJ2-3, reads KAGVTQTPRYLIKTRGQQVTLSCSPISGHRSVSWYQQTPGQGLQFLFEYFSETQRNKGNFPGRFSGRQFSNSRSEMNVSTLELGDSALYLCATQAGEWNTDTQYFGPGTRLTVL.

The V and J genes are TRBV7-3 and TRBJ2-1; 12 nucleotides line up with TRBD2. The trim removed 5 bases at V and 9 bases at J, leaving 11 bases unmatched. Germline CDR1 SGHTA, CDR2 FQGTGA. The CDR3 loop spans 16 amino acids. CDR3 sequence: CASSRLAGESQGEQFF. CDR3 bases: TGTGCCAGCAGCCGACTAGCGGGAGAGAGTCAGGGTGAGCAGTTCTTC.

The V call is TRBV7-2, the J call TRBJ1-5; D gene uncertain. V lost 4 bases and J lost 4, with 14 bases in between. The CDR3 has 15 amino acids. CDR1 and CDR2 from the germline V gene are SGHTA and FQGNSA. The CDR3 here is CASSSESRGNQPQHF. The DNA of the CDR3 is TGTGCCAGCAGCTCCGAGAGCCGTGGTAATCAGCCCCAGCATTTT.

The J gene is TRBJ2-1, the V gene TRBV29-1; no firm D call. The V end was cut by 3 bases, the J end by 5 bases, with 8 bases between. Germline V lookup: CDR1 SQVTM, CDR2 ANQGSEA. CDR3 size: 12 residues. The CDR3 spells CSVDAQDNEQFF. The DNA for the CDR3 is TGCAGCGTTGACGCCCAGGACAATGAGCAGTTCTTC.

This clone was recorded only once. This chain joins TRBV5-1 and TRBJ2-5, with 7 bases aligning to TRBD1. This CDR3 spans 14 amino acids. V trimming: 5 bases; J trimming: 4 bases; junction bases outside the gene matches: 8. Germline values: CDR1 SGHRS, CDR2 YFSETQ. The CDR3 DNA reads as TGCGCCAGCAGTTTAACAGGGGTGCGAGAGACCCAGTACTTC. This encodes CASSLTGVRETQYF.

This rearrangement joins TRBV3-1 (or the pseudogene TRBV3-2) to TRBJ1-2; 7 nucleotides line up with TRBD1. The CDR3 has 15 residues. J lost 4 bases, V lost 0 bases, and 5 bases had no gene match. CDR1 is LGHDT, CDR2 YNNKEL, per germline (reference sequence). This CDR3 is CASSQEWTGFYGYTF. The CDR3 DNA follows: TGTGCCAGCAGCCAAGAATGGACAGGCTTCTATGGCTACACCTTC.

The V call is TRBV6-1, the J call TRBJ2-7, with 13 bases lining up with TRBD2. V lost 1 base to trimming and J lost 9 bases; unmatched junction nucleotides: 6. Germline CDR1 is MNHNS and CDR2 is SASEGT. The CDR3 spans 15 residues. The CDR3 DNA sequence: TGTGCCAGCAGTGAAGGGACTAGCGGGAGATCTGGGCAGTACTTC. Its protein is CASSEGTSGRSGQYF.

The chain employs TRBV10-1 and TRBJ2-1, with 10 positions matching TRBD2. Germline V gene data show CDR1 as WNHNN and CDR2 as SYGVQD (reference sequence). The CDR3 spans 14 residues. J lost 8 bases, V lost 5 bases, and 6 bases had no gene match. DNA for the CDR3: TGCGCCAGCAGTCCCAGCGGGGGGGGAGATGAGCAGTTCTTC. It codes for CASSPSGGGDEQFF.

The chain uses TRBV9 and TRBJ1-4; 9 bases are a match to TRBD1. V was pared by 3 bases and J by 4 bases, with 7 bases of the junction left unmatched. Looked up from germline, CDR1 is SGDLS and CDR2 is YYNGEE. This CDR3 spans 16 amino acids. CDR3 residues: CASSGDRVGRNEKLFF. Here the CDR3 DNA reads TGTGCCAGCAGCGGGGACAGGGTCGGTCGTAATGAAAAACTGTTTTTT.